This is a list of T cell receptor beta chains from one sample in a study of T cell responses to AZD1222 COVID-19 vaccine. Sequencing used immunoSEQ multiplex PCR; TCRdb keeps in-frame clones, though not all of them. The sample carries approximately 130,000 clones, approximately 90% recorded once. This material consisted of peripheral blood, taken 28 days after the second dose of the MenACWY control vaccine. The receptors derive from an adult who received the MenACWY meningococcal vaccine as a control. Each CDR3 is given with its conserved first and last residue. Each record gives: V gene, D gene, CDR3 length, clone size, J gene, CDR3 DNA, CDR3 protein. A D gene is named only where the DNA matches it firmly. Some rows mark clone size as missing; the rest say once, few, many or name a class of expanded clone.

TRBV29-1,.,12,once,TRBJ1-2,TGCAGCGTTGAACAGGGCCATTATGGCTACACCTTC,CSVEQGHYGYTF
TRBV6-4,TRBD2,15,few,TRBJ2-1,TGTGCCAGCAGTGACTCTGGCGGGGGGGGCGGTGAGCAGTTCTTC,CASSDSGGGGGEQFF
TRBV2,.,15,.,TRBJ2-7,TGTGCCAGCAGAGAAACTAGCTTAGTAACCTACGAGCAGTACTTC,CASRETSLVTYEQYF
TRBV27,TRBD1,23,.,TRBJ2-2,TGTGCCAGCAGTTTATCGAGGCCGCTCGGGACAGGCGGTCGGGGGTCGAACACCGGGGAGCTGTTTTTT,CASSLSRPLGTGGRGSNTGELFF
TRBV9,.,16,.,TRBJ2-1,TGTGCCAGCAGCCCACGGGCCGTCGAGAGCACCAATGAGCAGTTCTTC,CASSPRAVESTNEQFF
TRBV29-1,TRBD1,11,.,TRBJ2-3,TGCAGTGCGACAGGGAAAGATACGCAGTATTTT,CSATGKDTQYF
TRBV5-4,TRBD2,15,once,TRBJ2-7,TGTGCCAGCAGCTCAACCGGGACTAGGATGGCGGGGCAGTACTTC,CASSSTGTRMAGQYF
TRBV18,.,12,.,TRBJ2-7,TGTGCCAGCTCTCCTAACGGTTACGAGCAGTACTTC,CASSPNGYEQYF
TRBV10-3,.,12,.,TRBJ2-6,TGTGCCATCAGTGTTGGGGCCAACGTCCTGACTTTC,CAISVGANVLTF
TRBV5-8,.,15,.,TRBJ2-1,TGTGCCAGCAGCATACACCCCCGGGACATCAATGAGCAGTTCTTC,CASSIHPRDINEQFF
TRBV2,TRBD1,14,.,TRBJ1-5,TGTGCCAGTCGGACAGGGATCGGCAATCAGCCCCAGCATTTT,CASRTGIGNQPQHF
TRBV3-1/TRBV3-2,TRBD2,17,.,TRBJ2-5,TGTGCCAGCAGCCAAGGCCCGACTAGCGGGGGGCAAGAGACCCAGTACTTC,CASSQGPTSGGQETQYF
TRBV30,TRBD1,15,.,TRBJ1-1,TGTGCCTGGATAAACAGGGGGATCATGAACACTGAAGCTTTCTTT,CAWINRGIMNTEAFF
TRBV3-1/TRBV3-2,.,14,.,TRBJ1-2,TGTGCCAGCAGCCAAAGTAGGACTGACTATGGCTACACCTTC,CASSQSRTDYGYTF
TRBV7-7,.,15,few,TRBJ2-2,TGTGCCAGCAGCTTAGGAGGGACCCACACCGGGGAGCTGTTTTTT,CASSLGGTHTGELFF
TRBV2,.,15,.,TRBJ1-5,TGTGCCAGCAGTGAAGGTGGGGGGAGCAATCAGCCCCAGCATTTT,CASSEGGGSNQPQHF
TRBV28,.,15,.,TRBJ2-5,TGTGCCAGCAGTCGACGAACCCCCAGGGTGAAGACCCAGTACTTC,CASSRRTPRVKTQYF
TRBV11-2,.,13,.,TRBJ2-2,TGTGCCAGCAGCTTCGCAGGAGCCGGGGAGCTGTTTTTT,CASSFAGAGELFF
TRBV5-1,.,15,.,TRBJ1-3,TGCGCCAGCAGCTTGGACAATAGACCTGGAAACACCATATATTTT,CASSLDNRPGNTIYF
TRBV28,.,15,once,TRBJ2-4,TGTGCCAGCGGTCCCGGACAGTTAGTGAAAAACATTCAGTACTTC,CASGPGQLVKNIQYF
TRBV7-9,TRBD1,15,.,TRBJ1-1,TGTGCCAGCAGCTCGTCGACAGGGTTGAACACTGAAGCTTTCTTT,CASSSSTGLNTEAFF
TRBV11-2,TRBD1,16,.,TRBJ1-6,TGTGCCAGCAGCGGGGGATTGACAGGGAGCAATTCACCCCTCCACTTT,CASSGGLTGSNSPLHF
TRBV7-2,.,16,.,TRBJ2-1,TGTGCCAGCAGGTCCGGGACATCGGGCCACTACAATGAGCAGTTCTTC,CASRSGTSGHYNEQFF
TRBV12-3/TRBV12-4,.,12,.,TRBJ1-5,TGTGCCAGCAGCCAGGGGAATCAGCCCCAGCATTTT,CASSQGNQPQHF
TRBV19,.,14,once,TRBJ1-6,TGTGCCAGTAGTCCACAGGGTTATAATTCACCCCTCCACTTT,CASSPQGYNSPLHF
TRBV18,TRBD1,15,.,TRBJ1-5,TGTGCCAGCTCACCGCAACAGGGGAGCAATCAGCCCCAGCATTTT,CASSPQQGSNQPQHF
TRBV11-2,.,12,.,TRBJ1-5,TGTGCCAGCAGCTTCTTAGGTCAGCCCCAGCATTTT,CASSFLGQPQHF
TRBV7-6,TRBD2,17,.,TRBJ2-2,TGTGCCAGCAGCTTAGCGTTAGTAGCGGGGGTTACCGGGGAGCTGTTTTTT,CASSLALVAGVTGELFF
TRBV2,.,14,.,TRBJ2-6,TGTGCCAGCAGAGCAGGGCCCGGGGCCAACGTCCTGACTTTC,CASRAGPGANVLTF
TRBV3-1/TRBV3-2,.,12,.,TRBJ1-1,TGTGCCAGCAGCCACCCCAGGGCCCCCGCTTTCTTT,CASSHPRAPAFF
TRBV7-8,TRBD2,17,.,TRBJ2-7,TGTGCCAGCAGCTCGCGGACTAGCGGGAGGGCGTTCTACGAGCAGTACTTC,CASSSRTSGRAFYEQYF
TRBV6-2/TRBV6-3,.,21,.,TRBJ2-1,TGTGCCAGCAGTTACTCGAATTTCCGGACAGCTAATTTTAGCTCCTACAATGAGCAGTTCTTC,CASSYSNFRTANFSSYNEQFF
TRBV11-2,.,15,.,TRBJ1-3,TGTGCCAGCAGCTGGGAAGGGAGCTCTGGAAACACCATATATTTT,CASSWEGSSGNTIYF
TRBV4-3,.,16,few,TRBJ2-2,TGCGCCAGCAGCCCCGTTCCAAACGCGAACACCGGGGAGCTGTTTTTT,CASSPVPNANTGELFF
TRBV6-5,TRBD2,13,.,TRBJ2-5,TGTGCCAGCAGGTCGACCGGGGGGAAGACCCAGTACTTC,CASRSTGGKTQYF
TRBV19,.,14,.,TRBJ1-1,TGTGCCTCTTTCCGGGGGGATGTGAACACTGAAGCTTTCTTT,CASFRGDVNTEAFF
TRBV28,.,16,.,TRBJ2-1,TGTGCCAGCAGCCGCCCAGGGGGGGTCGTCGGCAATGAGCAGTTCTTC,CASSRPGGVVGNEQFF
TRBV7-2,TRBD2,17,.,TRBJ2-2,TGTGCCAGCAGCACCCGTCGAGGATCGGGGGGGACCGGGGAGCTGTTTTTT,CASSTRRGSGGTGELFF
TRBV9,.,14,.,TRBJ2-3,TGTGCCAGCAGCTCTTCGGCCGGACTTATAACGCAGTATTTT,CASSSSAGLITQYF
TRBV24-1,TRBD1,16,.,TRBJ1-2,TGTGCCACCAGTGACGGAGGACAGGGTACGTCCTATGGCTACACCTTC,CATSDGGQGTSYGYTF
TRBV27,.,16,.,TRBJ2-1,TGTGCCAGCAGACTGTCGGGGGCCCCAGGTTACAATGAGCAGTTCTTC,CASRLSGAPGYNEQFF
TRBV2,.,13,once,TRBJ1-5,TGTGCCAGCAGCCAGGGACCCAATCAGCCCCAGCATTTT,CASSQGPNQPQHF
TRBV5-5,.,14,.,TRBJ2-7,TGTGCCAGCAGCTTGGCAGGGACATACTACGAGCAGTACTTC,CASSLAGTYYEQYF